Each of the 14 T cell receptor beta chains below was sequenced from the same sample in a study of PD-1 blockade in classical Hodgkin lymphoma. Time point indicated: cycle 4 day 1 (C4D1), after more than five weeks of nivolumab. Following autologous stem cell transplantation, relapse occurred in every patient, and exposure to brentuximab vedotin varied. The method was immunoSEQ multiplex PCR; TCRdb's version includes in-frame clones alone and lacks a portion of them. The sample records roughly 17,000 clones, under 90% being singletons. The source was peripheral blood mononuclear cells (PBMCs), collected before the fourth cycle of nivolumab. The receptors come from a human donor with classical Hodgkin lymphoma.

This chain connects TRBV4-3 to TRBJ1-5; D is undetermined. Trimming stripped 1 base from V and 7 bases from J, with 14 bases between. Germline CDR1 is LGHNA and CDR2 is YSLEER. CDR3 size: 15 residues. CDR3 in amino acids: CASSQGESPGQPQHF. The CDR3 coding sequence is TGCGCCAGCAGCCAAGGGGAATCCCCGGGACAGCCCCAGCATTTT.

This clone was detected once. The V call is TRBV7-9, the J call TRBJ2-5; 9 bases fit TRBD1. CDR1 SEHNR and CDR2 FQNEAQ come from the germline V gene (reference sequence). V shed 0 bases and J 3 bases; nucleotides not matched to a gene: 5. The CDR3 consists of 16 residues. CDR3 in DNA: TGTGCCAGCAGCTTAGCCCCGGGACAGGGCGAAGAGACCCAGTACTTC. Translated, it gives CASSLAPGQGEETQYF.

A single count supports this clone. The chain uses TRBV2 and TRBJ1-1; TRBD1 might be the D (5 bases). Germline CDR1 reads SNHLY; CDR2 reads FYNNEI. The CDR3 has 13 amino acids. The V gene lost 7 bases and the J gene lost 7 bases, with 16 bases spanning the gap. Written as DNA, the CDR3 is TGTGCCAGCACCCCGGACACTGGGGGTGAAGCTTTCTTT. Its protein is CASTPDTGGEAFF.

J is TRBJ1-1 and V is TRBV5-5; tentatively, D is TRBD1 (5 bases). The V gene lost 3 bases and the J gene lost 0 bases, with 9 bases spanning the gap. The CDR3 is made up of 14 amino acids. Germline V gene data show CDR1 as SGHKS and CDR2 as YYEKEE (reference sequence). The CDR3 DNA reads TGTGCCAGCAGCTCGGGGGTTATGAACACTGAAGCTTTCTTT. Translating it yields CASSSGVMNTEAFF.

This chain uses TRBV6-6 with TRBJ1-4; D is uncertain. V lost 7 bases and J 0 bases, leaving 9 bases between the germline ends. The V gene's germline CDR1 is MNHNY and CDR2 SVGAGI (reference sequence). This CDR3 comprises 14 residues. Here the CDR3 DNA reads TGTGCCAGCAACGGTCGGCCAACTAATGAAAAACTGTTTTTT. Translating gives CASNGRPTNEKLFF.

The V gene is TRBV7-8, the J gene TRBJ2-3, with 7 bases fitting TRBD2. V lost 3 bases to trimming and J lost 5 bases; unmatched junction nucleotides: 8. Germline loops: CDR1 SGHVS, CDR2 FQNEAQ. CDR3 size: 15 residues. CDR3: CASSFSGTTRDTQYF. The CDR3 region has the DNA TGTGCCAGCAGCTTTTCCGGGACTACCAGAGATACGCAGTATTTT.

The chain employs TRBV7-8 and TRBJ1-6; 9 nucleotides match TRBD1. The CDR3 contains 14 residues. V was pared by 3 bases and J by 6 bases, with 0 bases of the junction left unmatched. Germline CDR1 is SGHVS and CDR2 is FQNEAQ. The CDR3 region has the DNA TGTGCCAGCAGCTTGGACAGGGGTAATTCACCCCTCCACTTT. Its protein is CASSLDRGNSPLHF.

In its sample, this clone was seen once. This CDR3 reads CASSIGQGGGNTIYF. In DNA form, the CDR3 reads TGTGCCAGCAGCATCGGACAGGGTGGGGGAAACACCATATATTTT. The rearrangement links TRBV7-9 to TRBJ1-3; 8 bases are a match to TRBD1. Per germline, CDR1 SEHNR and CDR2 FQNEAQ (reference sequence). This CDR3 is 15 amino acids long. V trimming: 5 bases; J trimming: 4 bases; junction bases outside the gene matches: 7.

This clone has only one observation. The gene calls are TRBV9 and TRBJ1-2, with 7 nucleotides matching TRBD1. CDR3 length equals 13 residues. V dropped 4 bases and J dropped 6; count of bases not matched to a gene: 6. Germline assignment: CDR1 SGDLS and CDR2 YYNGEE. The CDR3 sequence is CASSLLQGNGYTF. The CDR3 nucleotides read TGTGCCAGCAGCTTATTACAGGGGAATGGCTACACCTTC.

CDR3 sequence reads: CASSYEVSNQPQHF. CDR3 coding DNA: TGTGCCAGCAGTTACGAGGTTAGCAATCAGCCCCAGCATTTT. The chain recombines TRBV6-5 with TRBJ1-5, with D unclear. The germline CDR1 and CDR2 sequences are MNHEY and SVGAGI. The CDR3 covers 14 residues. Trimming removed 2 bases from V and 0 bases from J, with 5 bases in between.

The chain links TRBV4-2 to TRBJ1-1; perhaps TRBD1 as D (5 bases). Germline V gene data show CDR1 as LGHNA and CDR2 as YNFKEQ. Trimming removed 0 bases at V and 6 bases at J, with 11 bases between. The CDR3 is 14 amino acids. The chain's CDR3 is CASSQDWGVAEAFF. CDR3 DNA: TGTGCCAGCAGCCAAGATTGGGGGGTCGCTGAAGCTTTCTTT.

This rearrangement joins TRBV7-9 to TRBJ2-3; TRBD2 aligns across 11 bases. Germline V gene sequence: CDR1 SEHNR, CDR2 FQNEAQ (reference sequence). The CDR3 is 15 amino acids. J was trimmed by 4 bases and V by 6 bases; bases with no gene match: 6. The CDR3 DNA reads as TGTGCCAGCAGGGATAGCGGGGGGGCAGCAGATACGCAGTATTTT. Amino acids: CASRDSGGAADTQYF.

This rearrangement joins TRBV7-8 to TRBJ1-3; possibly TRBD1 for D (5 bases). Germline assignment: CDR1 SGHVS and CDR2 FQNEAQ. CDR3 length: 16 amino acids. V was trimmed by 5 bases and J by 3 bases, leaving 17 bases between them. DNA for the CDR3: TGTGCCAGCAGCCCCCTGGGGCGGGGAAGTGGAAACACCATATATTTT. Its translation is CASSPLGRGSGNTIYF.

The chain uses TRBV6-6 and TRBJ2-2; the match to TRBD1 covers 9 bases. There are 14 residues in the CDR3. The ends lost 10 bases at V and 5 bases at J; junction bases unmatched: 8. Germline loops: CDR1 MNHNY, CDR2 SVGAGI (reference sequence). CDR3 bases: TGTGCCACCACCGGGACAGGGCAAACCGGGGAGCTGTTTTTT. This sequence encodes CATTGTGQTGELFF.